This is a list of T cell receptor beta chains from one sample in a study of T cell responses to AZD1222 COVID-19 vaccine. Here immunoSEQ multiplex PCR was the method, and the copy in TCRdb shows in-frame clones only, minus some. The sample carries 65,000 to 85,000 clones, 70% to 90% recorded once. Sequencing used peripheral blood, obtained 28 days after the second AZD1222 dose. Receptor source: an adult who received the AZD1222 COVID-19 vaccine. The CDR3 runs from the conserved cysteine through the conserved F or W. A D gene is named only where the DNA matches it firmly. The size of a clone is reported for some rows only, either as once, few or many, or as a class for expanded clones.

J	size	length	D	V	DNA	CDR3
TRBJ1-5	-	14	TRBD1	TRBV6-5	TGTGCCAGCAGTTTGGACAGGGGCAATCAGCCCCAGCATTTT	CASSLDRGNQPQHF
TRBJ2-7	-	13	-	TRBV2	TGTGCCAGCAGTGATTGGGGGGCGCGAGAGCAGTACTTC	CASSDWGAREQYF
TRBJ2-7	-	17	TRBD2	TRBV9	TGTGCCAGCAGCGTATCTAGCGGGGGGGCTTTCACCTACGAGCAGTACTTC	CASSVSSGGAFTYEQYF
TRBJ2-3	-	15	-	TRBV3-1/TRBV3-2	TGTGCCAGCAGCTTAGGGGTACAGGGAATGGATACGCAGTATTTT	CASSLGVQGMDTQYF
TRBJ1-1	-	16	-	TRBV6-4	TGTGCCAGAGTAGCCCCTCCGCCCGACAGGAACACTGAAGCTTTCTTT	CARVAPPPDRNTEAFF
TRBJ2-1	-	18	TRBD2	TRBV5-5	TGTGCCAGCAGCCCGAGACTAGCGGGGGGGCTGGGGTCCAATGAGCAGTTCTTC	CASSPRLAGGLGSNEQFF
TRBJ1-3	-	16	-	TRBV4-2	TGTGCCAGCAGCCAAGGGGCAGGGAGCTCTGGAAACACCATATATTTT	CASSQGAGSSGNTIYF
TRBJ2-2	-	13	-	TRBV19	TGTGCCAGTAGTCTCTCGGGGCCCGGGGAGCTGTTTTTT	CASSLSGPGELFF
TRBJ2-2	-	18	-	TRBV9	TGTGCCAGCAGCGTACTAAACGCGGTTTCAGGGAACACCGGGGAGCTGTTTTTT	CASSVLNAVSGNTGELFF
TRBJ2-1	few	15	TRBD2	TRBV5-1	TGCGCCAGCAGTCCCGAGGTAGCGGGCGGACGAGAGCAGTTCTTC	CASSPEVAGGREQFF
TRBJ2-3	-	16	TRBD2	TRBV7-6	TGTGCCAGCAGCTCCGGACTAGCGGGGGTCACAGATACGCAGTATTTT	CASSSGLAGVTDTQYF
TRBJ1-3	few	16	-	TRBV6-5	TGTGCCAGCAGTTACCGGGCCCCGAGCTCTGGAAACACCATATATTTT	CASSYRAPSSGNTIYF
TRBJ1-6	-	14	TRBD1	TRBV25-1	TGTGCCACCCAGGGGGTCTCCTATAATTCACCCCTCCACTTT	CATQGVSYNSPLHF
TRBJ1-1	-	15	-	TRBV19	TGTGCCAGTAGTATAGACCAGGGACCGGACACTGAAGCTTTCTTT	CASSIDQGPDTEAFF
TRBJ2-7	-	13	-	TRBV29-1	TGCAGCGTTGAATTACAGGGACCTTACGAGCAGTACTTC	CSVELQGPYEQYF
TRBJ2-7	-	17	-	TRBV5-1	TGCGCCAGCAGCTTGGAGCCGGGAGTACAGGGGCTATACGAGCAGTACTTC	CASSLEPGVQGLYEQYF
TRBJ1-1	-	11	-	TRBV5-5	TGTGCCAGCAGCGTACGTGTTGAAGCTTTCTTT	CASSVRVEAFF
TRBJ2-3	-	13	TRBD2	TRBV6-5	TGTGCCAGCTTACTAGCGGTCACAGATACGCAGTATTTT	CASLLAVTDTQYF
TRBJ1-6	-	12	TRBD1	TRBV2	TGTGCCAGCAGGCACAGGGGTTCACCCCTCCACTTT	CASRHRGSPLHF
TRBJ1-2	-	15	TRBD1	TRBV7-3	TGTGCCAGCAGCTTGGGTGAGGCAGGGGGCTATGGCTACACCTTC	CASSLGEAGGYGYTF
TRBJ2-1	-	15	TRBD1	TRBV6-4	TGTGCCAGCAGTCCCCCCGGGACAGGAAGCAATGAGCAGTTCTTC	CASSPPGTGSNEQFF
TRBJ1-1	-	18	-	TRBV19	TGTGCCAGTAGGAAGACTCCGGGCCTCGAGGCCCCAAACACTGAAGCTTTCTTT	CASRKTPGLEAPNTEAFF
TRBJ2-1	-	15	TRBD2	TRBV2	TGTGCCAGCAGTACCACTAGCGGGGGGGACAATGAGCAGTTCTTC	CASSTTSGGDNEQFF
TRBJ1-2	-	19	TRBD1	TRBV5-5	TGTGCCAGCAGCTTTCGCCTTAAGGGGCCGACAGGGGAATACTATGGCTACACCTTC	CASSFRLKGPTGEYYGYTF
TRBJ2-5	-	15	-	TRBV29-1	TGCAGCGTTGAAGGCGATGGCGGGGCAAGGGAGACCCAGTACTTC	CSVEGDGGARETQYF
TRBJ2-3	-	15	-	TRBV11-2	TGTGCCAGCAGTGTGCTCGGTACAGGCACAGATACGCAGTATTTT	CASSVLGTGTDTQYF
TRBJ1-1	-	16	-	TRBV28	TGTGCCAGCAGTTTAGTGTCGTCAGAACGGGGGACGGGAGCTTTCTTT	CASSLVSSERGTGAFF
TRBJ1-1	-	12	-	TRBV29-1	TGCAGCGTTGCGCGGTACAACACTGAAGCTTTCTTT	CSVARYNTEAFF
TRBJ1-5	-	15	TRBD1	TRBV19	TGTGCCAGTACTATGGGACAGGGTGAGAATCAGCCCCAGCATTTT	CASTMGQGENQPQHF
TRBJ2-5	-	15	-	TRBV9	TGTGCCAGCAGCGTAGGGCGGCCAACCCAAGAGACCCAGTACTTC	CASSVGRPTQETQYF
TRBJ1-2	-	15	TRBD1	TRBV2	TGTGCCAGCAGTGACCCCTTGACAGGGACCTATGGCTACACCTTC	CASSDPLTGTYGYTF
TRBJ1-2	-	12	-	TRBV6-5	TGTGCCAGCCAGGGACAAAACTATGGCTACACCTTC	CASQGQNYGYTF
TRBJ2-5	-	15	TRBD2	TRBV20-1	TGCAGTGCTAGTATTAGCGGGGGGACCCAAGAGACCCAGTACTTC	CSASISGGTQETQYF
TRBJ2-5	-	14	-	TRBV6-5	TGTGCCAGCAGTAGGGGGTTTGGGGCAGAGACCCAGTACTTC	CASSRGFGAETQYF
TRBJ1-5	-	14	-	TRBV5-1	TGCGCCAGCAGCTTGGAAGGGGGCAATCAGCCCCAGCATTTT	CASSLEGGNQPQHF
TRBJ2-2	-	15	-	TRBV9	TGTGCCAGCAGCGTAGCTGATTCGAACACCGGGGAGCTGTTTTTT	CASSVADSNTGELFF
TRBJ2-3	once	15	-	TRBV3-1/TRBV3-2	TGTGCCAGCAGCCGGAATCCGATTGGCACAGATACGCAGTATTTT	CASSRNPIGTDTQYF
TRBJ2-7	once	14	TRBD1	TRBV14	TGTGCCAGCAGCCGGACAGGGGGTTCTTACGAGCAGTACTTC	CASSRTGGSYEQYF
TRBJ2-7	-	16	TRBD2	TRBV10-3	TGTGCCATCAGTGAGTCGGCTAGCGGAAGCTCCTACGAGCAGTACTTC	CAISESASGSSYEQYF
TRBJ2-3	-	11	-	TRBV20-1	TGCAGTGCTCCTCGTCCAGATACGCAGTATTTT	CSAPRPDTQYF
TRBJ1-5	-	14	-	TRBV2	TGTGCCAGCAGTGAAGCAGGGGCCAATCAGCCCCAGCATTTT	CASSEAGANQPQHF
TRBJ2-7	-	18	TRBD2	TRBV19	TGTGCCAGTAGTTCCTCCGGGACTAGCGGGGGGTTCTCCTACGAGCAGTACTTC	CASSSSGTSGGFSYEQYF
TRBJ2-7	-	15	TRBD1	TRBV5-4	TGTGCCAGCAGCCGCCAACAGGGGGTCTCCTACGAGCAGTACTTC	CASSRQQGVSYEQYF
TRBJ1-5	-	13	-	TRBV7-9	TGTGCCAGCAGCGTATTCGGCAATCAGCCCCAGCATTTT	CASSVFGNQPQHF
TRBJ2-5	-	15	TRBD1	TRBV7-8	TGTGCCAGCAGCTTAAGAGGGGGCGCCACGGAGACCCAGTACTTC	CASSLRGGATETQYF
TRBJ2-7	-	14	TRBD1	TRBV19	TGTGCCAGTAGCGGGACAGGGGAAACCTACGAGCAGTACTTC	CASSGTGETYEQYF
TRBJ2-7	-	15	TRBD2	TRBV4-2	TGTGCCAGCAGCCAAAGACTAGCGGGGGGCTACGAGCAGTACTTC	CASSQRLAGGYEQYF
TRBJ2-1	-	13	-	TRBV5-1	TGCGCCAGCAGCATGAGCTCCTACAATGAGCAGTTCTTC	CASSMSSYNEQFF
TRBJ2-2	-	18	-	TRBV4-1	TGCGCCAGCAGCCAAGATGCCCCATCTGGCGGGGTTAACGGGGAGCTGTTTTTT	CASSQDAPSGGVNGELFF
TRBJ1-5	-	16	-	TRBV4-2	TGTGCCAGCAGCCGAAACGCGGGGGACCCAGGAGAGCCCCAGCATTTT	CASSRNAGDPGEPQHF
TRBJ2-1	-	14	-	TRBV6-1	TGTGCCAGCAGTGAAAGCAGTTGGAAGAATGAGCAGTTCTTC	CASSESSWKNEQFF